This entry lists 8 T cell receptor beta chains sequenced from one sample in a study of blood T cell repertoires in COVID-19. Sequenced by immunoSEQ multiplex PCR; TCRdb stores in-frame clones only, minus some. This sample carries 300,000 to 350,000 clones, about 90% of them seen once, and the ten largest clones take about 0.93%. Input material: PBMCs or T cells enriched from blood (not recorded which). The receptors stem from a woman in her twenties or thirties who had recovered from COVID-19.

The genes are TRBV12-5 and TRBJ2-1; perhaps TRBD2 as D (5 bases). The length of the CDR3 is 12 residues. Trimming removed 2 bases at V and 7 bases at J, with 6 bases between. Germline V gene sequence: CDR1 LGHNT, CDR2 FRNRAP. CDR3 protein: CASGLSGNEQFF. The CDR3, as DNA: TGTGCTAGTGGTTTGTCGGGGAATGAGCAGTTCTTC.

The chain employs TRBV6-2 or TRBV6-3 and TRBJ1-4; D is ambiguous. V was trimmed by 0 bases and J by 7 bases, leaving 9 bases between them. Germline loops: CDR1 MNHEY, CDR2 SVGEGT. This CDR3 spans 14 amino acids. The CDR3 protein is CASSYSRAGEKLFF. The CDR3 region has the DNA TGTGCCAGCAGTTACTCGAGGGCCGGTGAAAAACTGTTTTTT.

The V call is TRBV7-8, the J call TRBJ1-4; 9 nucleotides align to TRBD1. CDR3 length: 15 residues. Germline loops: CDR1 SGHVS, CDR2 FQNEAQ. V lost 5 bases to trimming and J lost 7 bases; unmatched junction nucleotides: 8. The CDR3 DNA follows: TGTGCCAGCAGCACCCCGGACAGGGGTAGTGAAAAACTGTTTTTT. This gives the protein CASSTPDRGSEKLFF.

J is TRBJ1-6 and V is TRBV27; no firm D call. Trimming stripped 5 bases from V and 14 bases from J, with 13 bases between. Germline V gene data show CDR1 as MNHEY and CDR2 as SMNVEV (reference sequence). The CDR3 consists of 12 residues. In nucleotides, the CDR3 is TGTGCCAGCAGTGGAGGATTTTCGGCCCTCCACTTT. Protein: CASSGGFSALHF.

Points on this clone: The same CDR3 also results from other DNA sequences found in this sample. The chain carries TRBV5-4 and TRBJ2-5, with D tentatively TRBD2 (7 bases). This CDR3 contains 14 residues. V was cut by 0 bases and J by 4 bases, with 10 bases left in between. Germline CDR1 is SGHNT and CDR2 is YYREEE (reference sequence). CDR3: CASSLVGGRETQYF. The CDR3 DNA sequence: TGTGCCAGCAGCTTGGTCGGGGGGCGAGAGACCCAGTACTTC.

CDR3 amino acids: CASSLSTTGLEAFF. Written as DNA, the CDR3 is TGTGCCAGCAGTCTCTCAACCACCGGACTGGAAGCTTTCTTT. V and J are TRBV27 and TRBJ1-1; unclear D gene. CDR1 and CDR2 from the germline V gene are MNHEY and SMNVEV (reference sequence). The CDR3 totals 14 residues. V was trimmed by 5 bases and J by 8 bases, leaving 18 bases between them.

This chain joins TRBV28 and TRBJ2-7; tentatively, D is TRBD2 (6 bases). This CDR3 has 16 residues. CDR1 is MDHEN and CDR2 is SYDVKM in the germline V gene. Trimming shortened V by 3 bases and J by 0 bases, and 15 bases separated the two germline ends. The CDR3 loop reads CASSLGIDSGSYEQYF. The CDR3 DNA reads TGTGCCAGCAGTTTGGGGATTGATAGCGGCTCCTACGAGCAGTACTTC.

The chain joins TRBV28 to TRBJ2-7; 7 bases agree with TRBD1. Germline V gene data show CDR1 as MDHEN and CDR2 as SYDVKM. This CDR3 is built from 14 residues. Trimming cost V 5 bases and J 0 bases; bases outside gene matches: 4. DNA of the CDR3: TGTGCCAGCAGTCGCAGACAGGGCTCCTACGAGCAGTACTTC. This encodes CASSRRQGSYEQYF.